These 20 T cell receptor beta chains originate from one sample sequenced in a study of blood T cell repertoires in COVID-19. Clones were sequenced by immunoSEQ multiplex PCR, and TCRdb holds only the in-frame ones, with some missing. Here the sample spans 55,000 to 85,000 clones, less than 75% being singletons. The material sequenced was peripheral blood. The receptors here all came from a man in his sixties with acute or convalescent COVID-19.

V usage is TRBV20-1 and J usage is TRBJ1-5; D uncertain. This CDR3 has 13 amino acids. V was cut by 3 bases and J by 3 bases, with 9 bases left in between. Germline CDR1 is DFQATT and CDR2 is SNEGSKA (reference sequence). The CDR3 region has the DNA TGCAGTGCTAGTCAGGCTCCCAATCAGCCCCAGCATTTT. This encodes CSASQAPNQPQHF.

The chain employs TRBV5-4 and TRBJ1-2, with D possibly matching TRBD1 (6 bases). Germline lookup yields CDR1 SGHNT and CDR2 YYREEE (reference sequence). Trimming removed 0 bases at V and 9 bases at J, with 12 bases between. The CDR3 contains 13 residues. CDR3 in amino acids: CASSLAGVRSYTF. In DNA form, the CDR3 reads TGTGCCAGCAGCTTGGCAGGGGTGAGGAGCTACACCTTC. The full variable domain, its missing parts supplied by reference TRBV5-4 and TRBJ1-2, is ETGVTQSPTHLIKTRGQQVTLRCSSQSGHNTVSWYQQALGQGPQFIFQYYREEENGRGNFPPRFSGLQFPNYSSELNVNALELDDSALYLCASSLAGVRSYTFGSGTRLTVV.

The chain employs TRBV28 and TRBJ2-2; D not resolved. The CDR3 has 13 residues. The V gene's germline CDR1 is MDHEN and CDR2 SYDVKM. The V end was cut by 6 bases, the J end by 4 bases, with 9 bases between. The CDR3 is CASSPPSTGELFF. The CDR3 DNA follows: TGTGCCAGCAGCCCCCCCAGCACCGGGGAGCTGTTTTTT. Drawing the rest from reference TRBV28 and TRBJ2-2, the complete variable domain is DVKVTQSSRYLVKRTGEKVFLECVQDMDHENMFWYRQDPGLGLRLIYFSYDVKMKEKGDIPEGYSVSREKKERFSLILESASTNQTSMYLCASSPPSTGELFFGEGSRLTVL.

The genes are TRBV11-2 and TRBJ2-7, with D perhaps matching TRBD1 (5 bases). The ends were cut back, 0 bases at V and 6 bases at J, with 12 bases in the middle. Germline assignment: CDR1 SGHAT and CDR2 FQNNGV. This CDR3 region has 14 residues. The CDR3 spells CASSLDGAGSEQYV. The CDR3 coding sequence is TGTGCCAGCAGCTTAGATGGGGCTGGGTCCGAGCAGTACGTC.

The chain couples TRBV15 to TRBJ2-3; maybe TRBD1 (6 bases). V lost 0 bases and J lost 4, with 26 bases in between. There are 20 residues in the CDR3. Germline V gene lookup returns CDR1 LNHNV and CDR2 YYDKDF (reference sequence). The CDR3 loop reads CATSRDRGGPGEGSADTQYF. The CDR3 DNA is TGTGCCACCAGCAGAGATCGAGGGGGACCCGGGGAAGGTTCGGCAGATACGCAGTATTTT.

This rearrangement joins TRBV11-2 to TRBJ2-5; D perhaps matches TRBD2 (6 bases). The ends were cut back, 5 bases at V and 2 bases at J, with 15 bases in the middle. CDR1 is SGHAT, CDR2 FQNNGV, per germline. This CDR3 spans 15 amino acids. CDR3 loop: CASSPALGGQETQYF. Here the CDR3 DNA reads TGTGCCAGCAGCCCGGCCTTAGGAGGGCAAGAGACCCAGTACTTC.

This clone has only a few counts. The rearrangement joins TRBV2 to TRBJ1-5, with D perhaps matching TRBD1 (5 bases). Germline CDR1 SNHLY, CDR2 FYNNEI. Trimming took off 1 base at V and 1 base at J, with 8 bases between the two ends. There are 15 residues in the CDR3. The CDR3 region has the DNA TGTGCCAGCAGTGAAGGGGGGGGAAGCAATCAGCCCCAGCATTTT. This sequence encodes CASSEGGGSNQPQHF.

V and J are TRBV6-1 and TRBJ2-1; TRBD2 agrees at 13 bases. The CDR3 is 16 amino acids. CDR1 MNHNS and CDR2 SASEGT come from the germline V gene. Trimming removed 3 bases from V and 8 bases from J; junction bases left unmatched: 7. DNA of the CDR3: TGTGCCAGCAGTGACCCGGGACTAGCGGGATTCGATGAGCAGTTCTTC. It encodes CASSDPGLAGFDEQFF.

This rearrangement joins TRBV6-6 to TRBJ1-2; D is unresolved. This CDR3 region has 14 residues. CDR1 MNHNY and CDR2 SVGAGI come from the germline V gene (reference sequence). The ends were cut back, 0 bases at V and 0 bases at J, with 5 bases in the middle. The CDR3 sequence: CASSYSGANYGYTF. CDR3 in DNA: TGTGCCAGCAGTTACTCAGGAGCTAACTATGGCTACACCTTC.

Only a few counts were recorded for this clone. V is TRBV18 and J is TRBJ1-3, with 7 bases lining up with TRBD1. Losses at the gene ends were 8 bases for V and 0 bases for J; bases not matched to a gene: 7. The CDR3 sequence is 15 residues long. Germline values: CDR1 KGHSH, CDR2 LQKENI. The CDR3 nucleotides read TGTGCCAGCACCACCGGGACAGACTCTGGAAACACCATATATTTT. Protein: CASTTGTDSGNTIYF.

In DNA, the CDR3 is TGTGCCAGCAGCCAAGTCGGGACTAGCGGGTTCCCATACACAGATACGCAGTATTTT. Translated: CASSQVGTSGFPYTDTQYF. The chain is built from TRBV4-2 and TRBJ2-3; 12 bases are shared with TRBD2. This CDR3 is 19 amino acids long. CDR1 and CDR2 (germline): LGHNA, YNFKEQ. The V segment lost 1 base and the J segment 2 bases; nucleotides outside the gene matches: 10.

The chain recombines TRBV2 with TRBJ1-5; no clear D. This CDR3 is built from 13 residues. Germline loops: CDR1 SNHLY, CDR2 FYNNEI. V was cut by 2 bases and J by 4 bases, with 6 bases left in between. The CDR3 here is CASSESGNQPQHF. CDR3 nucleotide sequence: TGTGCCAGCAGTGAATCCGGGAATCAGCCCCAGCATTTT.

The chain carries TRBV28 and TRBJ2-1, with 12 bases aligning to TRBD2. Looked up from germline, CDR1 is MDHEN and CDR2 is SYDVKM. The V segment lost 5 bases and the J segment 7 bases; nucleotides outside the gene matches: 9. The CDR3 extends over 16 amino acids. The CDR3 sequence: CASSTRTSGKWNEQFF. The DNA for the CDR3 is TGTGCCAGCAGTACCAGGACTAGCGGGAAGTGGAATGAGCAGTTCTTC.

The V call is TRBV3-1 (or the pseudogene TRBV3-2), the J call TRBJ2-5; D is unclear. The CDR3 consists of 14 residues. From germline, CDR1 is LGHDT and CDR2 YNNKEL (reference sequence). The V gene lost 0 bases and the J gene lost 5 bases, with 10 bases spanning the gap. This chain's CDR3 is CASSQDARGETQYF. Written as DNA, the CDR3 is TGTGCCAGCAGCCAAGATGCTAGAGGCGAGACCCAGTACTTC.

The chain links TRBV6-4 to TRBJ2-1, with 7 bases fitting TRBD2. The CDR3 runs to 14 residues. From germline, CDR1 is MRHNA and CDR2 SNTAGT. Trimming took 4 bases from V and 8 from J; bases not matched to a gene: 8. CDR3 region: CASSGGGAGDEQFF. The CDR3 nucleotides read TGTGCCAGCAGTGGGGGCGGGGCGGGGGATGAGCAGTTCTTC.

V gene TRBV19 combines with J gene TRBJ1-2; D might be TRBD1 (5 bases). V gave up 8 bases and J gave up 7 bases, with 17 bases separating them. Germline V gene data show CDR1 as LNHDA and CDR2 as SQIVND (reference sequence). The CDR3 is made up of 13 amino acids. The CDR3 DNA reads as TGTGCCAGTTCGGCCACCCAAAGGGGTGGCTACACCTTC. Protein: CASSATQRGGYTF. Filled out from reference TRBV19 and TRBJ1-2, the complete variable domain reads DGGITQSPKYLFRKEGQNVTLSCEQNLNHDAMYWYRQDPGQGLRLIYYSQIVNDFQKGDIAEGYSVSREKKESFPLTVTSAQKNPTAFYLCASSATQRGGYTFGSGTRLTVV.

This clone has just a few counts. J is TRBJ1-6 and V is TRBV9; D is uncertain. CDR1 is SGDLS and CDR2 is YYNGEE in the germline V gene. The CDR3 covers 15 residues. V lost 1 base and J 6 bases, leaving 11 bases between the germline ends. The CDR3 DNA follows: TGTGCCAGCAGCGTAATCCCCTCGGGTAATTCACCCCTCCACTTT. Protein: CASSVIPSGNSPLHF.

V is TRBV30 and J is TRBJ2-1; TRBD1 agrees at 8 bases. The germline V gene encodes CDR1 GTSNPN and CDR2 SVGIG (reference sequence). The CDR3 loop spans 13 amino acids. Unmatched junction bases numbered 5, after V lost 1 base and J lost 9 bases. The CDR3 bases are TGTGCCTGGAGTGGCCAGGGGGCCGGTGAGCAGTTCTTC. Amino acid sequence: CAWSGQGAGEQFF.

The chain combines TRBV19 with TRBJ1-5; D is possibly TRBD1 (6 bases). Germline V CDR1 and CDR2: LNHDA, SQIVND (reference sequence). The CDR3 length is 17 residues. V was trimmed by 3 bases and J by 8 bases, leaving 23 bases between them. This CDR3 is CASSMNRDTTQGEPQHF. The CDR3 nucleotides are TGTGCCAGTAGTATGAACCGGGACACGACTCAGGGTGAGCCCCAGCATTTT.

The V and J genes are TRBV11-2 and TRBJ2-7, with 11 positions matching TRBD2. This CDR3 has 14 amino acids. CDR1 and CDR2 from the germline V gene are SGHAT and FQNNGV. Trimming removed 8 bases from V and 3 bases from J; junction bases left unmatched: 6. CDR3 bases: TGTGCCAGCCGCCTCGGGACTAGCGGCTACGAGCAGTACTTC. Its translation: CASRLGTSGYEQYF.